There are a few counts of the clone carrying this T cell receptor (beta chain). This record belongs to a study of T-cell memory formation after mild COVID-19. CDR1 SGDLS and CDR2 YYNGEE come from the germline V gene. CDR3 length: 14 residues. Trimming removed 1 base at V and 1 base at J, with 8 bases between. TCRdb re-called the 5' RACE reads through MiXCR, storing one row per CDR3 protein. The repertoire includes 350,000 to 500,000 distinct CDR3 sequences, 20% of them detected once, and 8.4% sits in the top ten. Sequencing was done on a sample of PBMCs or a T cell subset sorted from them (not recorded which). V usage is TRBV9 and J usage is TRBJ1-1; D is unclear. This TCR came from an adult woman who had mild COVID-19 (a few samples of this study predate the infection). Cell type and time point are not known. The CDR3 protein is CASSVRAGNTEAFF. The CDR3, as DNA: TGTGCCAGCAGCGTACGCGCGGGGAACACTGAAGCTTTCTTT. Drawing the rest from reference TRBV9 and TRBJ1-1, the complete variable domain is DSGVTQTPKHLITATGQRVTLRCSPRSGDLSVYWYQQSLDQGLQFLIQYYNGEERAKGNILERFSAQQFPDLHSELNLSSLELGDSALYFCASSVRAGNTEAFFGQGTRLTVV.